This T cell receptor (beta chain) was sequenced during a study of T cell responses to AZD1222 COVID-19 vaccine. Concerning this clone: As yet, its antigen is unknown.

Study-level findings and limits: There were mostly white British donors and more females than males, and clonal diversity was possibly underestimated.

Clones were sequenced by immunoSEQ multiplex PCR, and TCRdb holds only the in-frame ones, with some missing. The sample shows some 150,000 clones, 75% to 90% of them seen only once. In germline, CDR1 is MDHEN, CDR2 SYDVKM. CDR3 length equals 13 residues. V was cut by 10 bases and J by 0 bases, with 13 bases left in between. The clonotype originates from an adult in good health. The V and J genes are TRBV28 and TRBJ2-7, with unresolved D. The sample in question was peripheral blood, obtained on day 0 of AZD1222 vaccination. The CDR3 here is CATRPATSYEQYF. The CDR3 region has the DNA TGTGCCACCAGACCAGCGACCTCCTACGAGCAGTACTTC. The entire variable domain, with the rest obtained from reference TRBV28 and TRBJ2-7, is as follows: DVKVTQSSRYLVKRTGEKVFLECVQDMDHENMFWYRQDPGLGLRLIYFSYDVKMKEKGDIPEGYSVSREKKERFSLILESASTNQTSMYLCATRPATSYEQYFGPGTRLTVT.